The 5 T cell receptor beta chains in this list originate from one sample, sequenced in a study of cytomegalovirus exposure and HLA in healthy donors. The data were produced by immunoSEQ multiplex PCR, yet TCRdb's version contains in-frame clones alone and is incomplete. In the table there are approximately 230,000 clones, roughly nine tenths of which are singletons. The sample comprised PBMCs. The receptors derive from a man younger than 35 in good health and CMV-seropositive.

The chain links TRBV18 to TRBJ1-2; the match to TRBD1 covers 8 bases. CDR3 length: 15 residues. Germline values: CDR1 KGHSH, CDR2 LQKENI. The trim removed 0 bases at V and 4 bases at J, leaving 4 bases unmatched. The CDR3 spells CASSPPGTGLYGYTF. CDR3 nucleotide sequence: TGTGCCAGCTCACCACCCGGGACAGGACTCTATGGCTACACCTTC. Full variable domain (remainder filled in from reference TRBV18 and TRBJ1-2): NAGVMQNPRHLVRRRGQEARLRCSPMKGHSHVYWYRQLPEEGLKFMVYLQKENIIDESGMPKERFSAEFPKEGPSILRIQQVVRGDSAAYFCASSPPGTGLYGYTFGSGTRLTVV.

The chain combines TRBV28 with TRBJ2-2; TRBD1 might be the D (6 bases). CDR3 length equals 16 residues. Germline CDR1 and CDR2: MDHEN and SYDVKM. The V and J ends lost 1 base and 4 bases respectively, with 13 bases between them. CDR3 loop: CASSLLLGAVTGELFF. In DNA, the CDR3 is TGTGCCAGCAGTTTATTGCTGGGGGCGGTCACCGGGGAGCTGTTTTTT. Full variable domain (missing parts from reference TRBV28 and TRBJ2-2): DVKVTQSSRYLVKRTGEKVFLECVQDMDHENMFWYRQDPGLGLRLIYFSYDVKMKEKGDIPEGYSVSREKKERFSLILESASTNQTSMYLCASSLLLGAVTGELFFGEGSRLTVL.

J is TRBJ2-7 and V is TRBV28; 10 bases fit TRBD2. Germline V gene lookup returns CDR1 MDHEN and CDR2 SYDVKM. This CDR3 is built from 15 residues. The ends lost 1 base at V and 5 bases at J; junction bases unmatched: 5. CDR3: CASSLSGTSADEQYF. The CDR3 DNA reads TGTGCCAGCAGTTTATCCGGGACTAGCGCCGACGAGCAGTACTTC.

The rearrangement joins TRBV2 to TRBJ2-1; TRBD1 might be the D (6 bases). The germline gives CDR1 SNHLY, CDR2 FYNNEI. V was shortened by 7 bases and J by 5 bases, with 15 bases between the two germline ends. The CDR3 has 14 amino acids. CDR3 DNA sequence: TGTGCCAGCAACCGAGGACAGATTAACAATGAGCAGTTCTTC. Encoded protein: CASNRGQINNEQFF.

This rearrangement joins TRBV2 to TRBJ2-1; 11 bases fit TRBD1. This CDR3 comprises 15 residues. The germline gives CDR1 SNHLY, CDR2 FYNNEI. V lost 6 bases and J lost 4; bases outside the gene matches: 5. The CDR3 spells CASSPGQGAYNEQFF. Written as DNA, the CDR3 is TGTGCCAGCAGCCCCGGACAGGGGGCATACAATGAGCAGTTCTTC.